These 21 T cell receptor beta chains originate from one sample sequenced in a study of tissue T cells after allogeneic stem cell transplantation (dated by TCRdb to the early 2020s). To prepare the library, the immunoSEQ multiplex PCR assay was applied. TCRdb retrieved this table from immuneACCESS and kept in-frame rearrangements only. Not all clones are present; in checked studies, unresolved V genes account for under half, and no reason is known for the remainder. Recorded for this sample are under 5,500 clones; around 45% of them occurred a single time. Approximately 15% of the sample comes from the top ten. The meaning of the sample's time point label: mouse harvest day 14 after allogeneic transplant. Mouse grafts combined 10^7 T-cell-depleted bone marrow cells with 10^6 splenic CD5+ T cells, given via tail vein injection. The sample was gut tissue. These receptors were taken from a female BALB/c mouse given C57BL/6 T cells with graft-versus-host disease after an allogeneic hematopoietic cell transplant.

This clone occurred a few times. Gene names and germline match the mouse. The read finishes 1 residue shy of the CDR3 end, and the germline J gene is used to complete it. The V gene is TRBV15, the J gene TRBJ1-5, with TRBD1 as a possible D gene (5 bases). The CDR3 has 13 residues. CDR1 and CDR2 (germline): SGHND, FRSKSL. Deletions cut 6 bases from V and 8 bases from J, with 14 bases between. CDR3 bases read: TGTGCCAGCAGGACCAGGGAAGAGGAGGCTCCGCTT. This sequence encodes CASRTREEEAPL. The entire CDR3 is CASRTREEEAPLF.

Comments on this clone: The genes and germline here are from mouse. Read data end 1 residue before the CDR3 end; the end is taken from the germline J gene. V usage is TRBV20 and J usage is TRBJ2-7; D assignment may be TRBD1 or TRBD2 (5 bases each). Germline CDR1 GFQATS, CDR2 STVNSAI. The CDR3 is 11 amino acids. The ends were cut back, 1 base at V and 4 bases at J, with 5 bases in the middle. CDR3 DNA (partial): TGTGGTGCTAGGGGGGGGTATGAACAGTAC. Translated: CGARGGYEQY. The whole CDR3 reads CGARGGYEQYF.

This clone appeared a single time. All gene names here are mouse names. This CDR3 is CASSPRGRQNTLYF. Incomplete CDR3 DNA: TGTGCTAGCAGTCCCAGGGGGCGTCAAAACACCTTGTAC. The chain carries TRBV17 and TRBJ2-4, with 8 positions matching TRBD1. With the read ending 1 residue before the CDR3 end, the germline J gene is used to fill in that end. J lost 1 base, V lost 5 bases, and 2 bases had no gene match. CDR1 is MNHDT and CDR2 is YYDKIL in the germline V gene. This CDR3 is 14 amino acids long.

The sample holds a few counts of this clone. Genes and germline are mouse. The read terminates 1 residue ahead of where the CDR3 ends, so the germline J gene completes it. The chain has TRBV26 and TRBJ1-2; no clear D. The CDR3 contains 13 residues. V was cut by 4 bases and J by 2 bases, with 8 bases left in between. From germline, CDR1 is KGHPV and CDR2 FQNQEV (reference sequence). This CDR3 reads CASSPAGNSDYTF. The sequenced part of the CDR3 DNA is TGTGCCAGCAGTCCCGCGGGGAACTCCGACTACACC.

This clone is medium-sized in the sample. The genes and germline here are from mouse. The CDR3 spells CASSKYAEQFF. The DNA read from the CDR3 is TGTGCCAGCAGTAAGTATGCTGAGCAGTTC. The V gene is TRBV26, the J gene TRBJ2-1, with D unclear. The read halts 1 residue ahead of the CDR3 end, with the missing end drawn from the germline J gene. The CDR3 has 11 residues. Per germline, CDR1 KGHPV and CDR2 FQNQEV (reference sequence). The V end lost 5 bases, the J end lost 4 bases, and 3 bases lay between the germline ends.

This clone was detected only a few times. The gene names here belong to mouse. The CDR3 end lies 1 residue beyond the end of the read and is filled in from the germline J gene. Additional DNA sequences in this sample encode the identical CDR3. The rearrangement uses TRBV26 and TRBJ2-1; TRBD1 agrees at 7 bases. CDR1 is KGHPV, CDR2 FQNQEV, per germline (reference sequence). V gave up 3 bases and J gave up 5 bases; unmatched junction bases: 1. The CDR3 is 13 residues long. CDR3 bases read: TGTGCCAGCAGTCTCGACAGGGATGCTGAGCAGTTC. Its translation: CASSLDRDAEQF. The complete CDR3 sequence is CASSLDRDAEQFF.

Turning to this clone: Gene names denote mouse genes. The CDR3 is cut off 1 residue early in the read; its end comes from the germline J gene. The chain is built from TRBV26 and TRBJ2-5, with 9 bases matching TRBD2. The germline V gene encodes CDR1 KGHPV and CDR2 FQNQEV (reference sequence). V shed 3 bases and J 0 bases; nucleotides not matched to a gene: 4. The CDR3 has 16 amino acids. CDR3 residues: CASSLPGLGNQDTQYF. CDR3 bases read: TGTGCCAGCAGTCTCCCGGGACTGGGTAACCAAGACACCCAGTAC.

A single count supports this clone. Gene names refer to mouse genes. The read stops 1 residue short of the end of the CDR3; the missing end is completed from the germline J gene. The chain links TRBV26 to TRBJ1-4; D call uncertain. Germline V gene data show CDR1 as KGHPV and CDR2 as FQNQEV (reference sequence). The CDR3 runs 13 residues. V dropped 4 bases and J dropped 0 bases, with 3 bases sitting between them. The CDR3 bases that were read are TGTGCCAGCAGTCAGATTTCCAACGAAAGATTATTT. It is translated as CASSQISNERLF. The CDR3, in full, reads CASSQISNERLFF.

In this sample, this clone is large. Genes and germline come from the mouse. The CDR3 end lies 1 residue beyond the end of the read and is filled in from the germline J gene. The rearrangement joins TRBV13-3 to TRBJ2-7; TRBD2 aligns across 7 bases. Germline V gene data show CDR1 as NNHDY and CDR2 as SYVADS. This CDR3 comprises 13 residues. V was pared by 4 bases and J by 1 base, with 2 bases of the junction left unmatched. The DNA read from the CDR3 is TGTGCCAGCAGTCAGGGACTGTCCTATGAACAGTAC. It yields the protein CASSQGLSYEQY. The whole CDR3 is CASSQGLSYEQYF.

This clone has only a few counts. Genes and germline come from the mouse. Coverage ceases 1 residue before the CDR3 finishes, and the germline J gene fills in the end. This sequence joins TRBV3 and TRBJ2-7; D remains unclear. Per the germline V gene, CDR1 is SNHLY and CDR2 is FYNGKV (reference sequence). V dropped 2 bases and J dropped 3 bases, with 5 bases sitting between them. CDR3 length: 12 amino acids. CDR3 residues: CASSLYNYEQYF. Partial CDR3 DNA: TGTGCCAGCAGCTTATACAACTATGAACAGTAC.

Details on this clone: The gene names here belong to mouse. This CDR3 reads CASSLGQGRDAEQFF. The CDR3 DNA, read in part, is TGTGCAAGCAGCTTAGGCCAGGGGAGGGATGCTGAGCAGTTC. This chain uses TRBV16 with TRBJ2-1, with D perhaps TRBD1 (6 bases). The read ends 1 residue shy of where the CDR3 ends; the end is completed using the germline J gene. The CDR3 length is 15 residues. Trimming removed 1 base at V and 5 bases at J, with 12 bases between. Per germline, CDR1 SGHSA and CDR2 FRNQAP.

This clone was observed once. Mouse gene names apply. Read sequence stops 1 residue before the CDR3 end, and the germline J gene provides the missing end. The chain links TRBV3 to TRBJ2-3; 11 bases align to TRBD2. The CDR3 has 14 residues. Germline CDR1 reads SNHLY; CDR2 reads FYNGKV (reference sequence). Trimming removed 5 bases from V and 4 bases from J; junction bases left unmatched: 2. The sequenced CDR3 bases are TGTGCCAGCAGCCGACTGGGGGGGTCAGAAACGCTGTAT. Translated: CASSRLGGSETLY. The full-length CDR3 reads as CASSRLGGSETLYF.

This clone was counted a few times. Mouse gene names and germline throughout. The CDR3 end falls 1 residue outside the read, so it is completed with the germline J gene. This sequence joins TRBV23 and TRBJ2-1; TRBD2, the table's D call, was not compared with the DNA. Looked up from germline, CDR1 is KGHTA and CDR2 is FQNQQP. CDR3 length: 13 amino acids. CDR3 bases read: TGCTCCAGCAAAAGGGACTTTTATGCTGAGCAGTTC. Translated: CSSKRDFYAEQF. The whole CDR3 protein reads CSSKRDFYAEQFF. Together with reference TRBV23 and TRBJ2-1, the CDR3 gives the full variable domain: DAAVTQKPRYLIKMKGQEAEMKCIPEKGHTAVFWYQQKQSKELKFLIYFQNQQPLDQIDMVKERFSAVCPSSSLCSLGIRTCEAEDSALYLCSSKRDFYAEQFFGPGTRLTVL.

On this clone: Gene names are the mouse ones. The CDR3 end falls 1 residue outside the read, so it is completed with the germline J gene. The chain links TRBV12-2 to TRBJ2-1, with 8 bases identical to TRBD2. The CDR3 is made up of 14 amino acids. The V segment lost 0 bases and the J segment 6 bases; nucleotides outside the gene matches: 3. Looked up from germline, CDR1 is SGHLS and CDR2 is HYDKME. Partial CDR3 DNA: TGTGCCAGCTCTCTCGTGACTGGGGTTGCTGAGCAGTTC. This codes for CASSLVTGVAEQF. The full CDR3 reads CASSLVTGVAEQFF.

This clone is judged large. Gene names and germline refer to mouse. CDR3 DNA, as far as it was read: TGTGCCAGCAGTCCGGGACAGGGGTCCAACGAAAGATTATTT. This encodes CASSPGQGSNERLF. The entire CDR3 protein reads CASSPGQGSNERLFF. The J gene is TRBJ1-4, the V gene TRBV13-3; 10 positions agree with TRBD1. The CDR3 end is not reached by the read, which stops 1 residue before it; the germline J gene fills it in. Germline V lookup: CDR1 NNHDY, CDR2 SYVADS. Trimming cost V 4 bases and J 2 bases; bases outside gene matches: 2. The CDR3 covers 15 residues.

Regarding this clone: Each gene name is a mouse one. CDR3 DNA (partial): TGCTCCAGCAGTCAACAGGGGGACTCCGACTACACC. This gives the protein CSSSQQGDSDYT. The whole CDR3 sequence is CSSSQQGDSDYTF. The chain combines TRBV23 with TRBJ1-2; TRBD1, the D gene given by the table, was not confirmed from the DNA. The read ends 1 residue before the CDR3 terminus; that terminus is restored from the germline J gene. This CDR3 is built from 13 residues. Germline CDR1 KGHTA, CDR2 FQNQQP.

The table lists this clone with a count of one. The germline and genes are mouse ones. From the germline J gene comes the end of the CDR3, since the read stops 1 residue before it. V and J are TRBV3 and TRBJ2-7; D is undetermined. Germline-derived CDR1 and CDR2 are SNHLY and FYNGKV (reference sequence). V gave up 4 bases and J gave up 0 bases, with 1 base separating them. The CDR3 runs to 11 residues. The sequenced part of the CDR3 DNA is TGTGCCAGCAGCTCCTCCTATGAACAGTAC. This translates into CASSSSYEQY. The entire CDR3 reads CASSSSYEQYF.

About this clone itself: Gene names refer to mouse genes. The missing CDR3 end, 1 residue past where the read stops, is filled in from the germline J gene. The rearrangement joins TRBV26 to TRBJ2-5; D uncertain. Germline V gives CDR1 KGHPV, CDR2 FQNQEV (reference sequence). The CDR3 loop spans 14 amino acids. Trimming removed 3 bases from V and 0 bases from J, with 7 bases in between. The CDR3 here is CASSLAFNQDTQYF. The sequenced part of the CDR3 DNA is TGTGCCAGCAGTCTCGCATTTAACCAAGACACCCAGTAC.

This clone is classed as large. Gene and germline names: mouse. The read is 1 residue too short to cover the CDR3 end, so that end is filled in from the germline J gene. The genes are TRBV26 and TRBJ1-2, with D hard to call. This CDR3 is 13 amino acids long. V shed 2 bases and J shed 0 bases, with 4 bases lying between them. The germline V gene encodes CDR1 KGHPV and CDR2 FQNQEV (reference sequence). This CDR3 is CASSLLANSDYTF. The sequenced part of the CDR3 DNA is TGTGCCAGCAGTCTGCTTGCAAACTCCGACTACACC.

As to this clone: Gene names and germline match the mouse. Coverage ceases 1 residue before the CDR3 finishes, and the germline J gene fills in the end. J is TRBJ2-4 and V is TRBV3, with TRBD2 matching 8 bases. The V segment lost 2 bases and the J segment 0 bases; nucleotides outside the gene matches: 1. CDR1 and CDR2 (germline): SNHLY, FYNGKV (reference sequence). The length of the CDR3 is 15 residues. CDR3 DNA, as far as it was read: TGTGCCAGCAGCTTAAACTGGGGGAGTCAAAACACCTTGTAC. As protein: CASSLNWGSQNTLY. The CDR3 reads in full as CASSLNWGSQNTLYF.

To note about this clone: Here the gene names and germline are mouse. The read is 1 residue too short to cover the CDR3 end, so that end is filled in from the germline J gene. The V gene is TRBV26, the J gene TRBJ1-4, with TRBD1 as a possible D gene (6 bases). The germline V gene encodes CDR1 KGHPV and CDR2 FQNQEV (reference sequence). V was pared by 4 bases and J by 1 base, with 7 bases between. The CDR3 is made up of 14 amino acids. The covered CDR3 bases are TGTGCCAGCAGTCGGGACAATTCCAACGAAAGATTATTT. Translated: CASSRDNSNERLF. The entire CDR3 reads CASSRDNSNERLFF.